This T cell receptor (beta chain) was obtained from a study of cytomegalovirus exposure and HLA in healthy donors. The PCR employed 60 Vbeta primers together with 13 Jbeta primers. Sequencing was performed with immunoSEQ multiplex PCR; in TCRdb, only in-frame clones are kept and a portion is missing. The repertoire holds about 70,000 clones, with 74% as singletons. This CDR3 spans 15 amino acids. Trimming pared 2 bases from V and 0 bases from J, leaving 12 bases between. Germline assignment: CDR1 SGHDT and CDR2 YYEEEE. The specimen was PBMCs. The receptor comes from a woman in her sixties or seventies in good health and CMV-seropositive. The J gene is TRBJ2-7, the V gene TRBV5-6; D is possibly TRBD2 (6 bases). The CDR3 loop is CASSLRGAYSYEQYF. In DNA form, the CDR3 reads TGTGCCAGCAGCTTACGCGGGGCTTACTCCTACGAGCAGTACTTC.